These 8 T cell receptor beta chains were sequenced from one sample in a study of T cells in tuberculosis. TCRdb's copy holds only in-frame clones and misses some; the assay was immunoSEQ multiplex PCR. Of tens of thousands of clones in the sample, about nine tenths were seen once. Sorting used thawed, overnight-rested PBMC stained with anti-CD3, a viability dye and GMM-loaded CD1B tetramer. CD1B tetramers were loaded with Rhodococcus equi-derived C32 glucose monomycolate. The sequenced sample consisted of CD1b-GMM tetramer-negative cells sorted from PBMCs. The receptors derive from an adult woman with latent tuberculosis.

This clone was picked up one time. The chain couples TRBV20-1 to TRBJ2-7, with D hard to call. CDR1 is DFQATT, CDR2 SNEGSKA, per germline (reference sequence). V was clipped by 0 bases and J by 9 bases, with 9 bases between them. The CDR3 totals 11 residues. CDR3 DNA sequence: TGCAGTGCTAGAGATTATTTGCGGCAGTACTTC. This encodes CSARDYLRQYF.

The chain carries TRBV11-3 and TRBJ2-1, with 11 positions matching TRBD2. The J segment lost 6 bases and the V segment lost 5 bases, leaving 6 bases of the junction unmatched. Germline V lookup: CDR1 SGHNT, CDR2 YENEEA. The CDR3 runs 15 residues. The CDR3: CASSLAGGAINEQFF. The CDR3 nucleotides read TGTGCCAGCAGCCTAGCGGGGGGCGCAATCAATGAGCAGTTCTTC.

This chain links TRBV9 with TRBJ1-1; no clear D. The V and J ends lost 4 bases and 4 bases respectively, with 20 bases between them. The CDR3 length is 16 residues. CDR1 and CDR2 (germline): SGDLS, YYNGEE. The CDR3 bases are TGTGCCAGCAGCCACAGAACCGACACCGTTGGCACTGAAGCTTTCTTT. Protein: CASSHRTDTVGTEAFF.

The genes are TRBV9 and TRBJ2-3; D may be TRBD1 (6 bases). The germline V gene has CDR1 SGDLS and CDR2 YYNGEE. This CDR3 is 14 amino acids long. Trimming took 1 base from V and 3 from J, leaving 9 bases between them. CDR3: CASSVQGNTDTQYF. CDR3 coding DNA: TGTGCCAGCAGCGTACAGGGGAATACAGATACGCAGTATTTT.

In DNA, the CDR3 is TGTGCCAGCAGGGGCTCACCAGGGGCCCCCTACGAGCAGTACTTC. Its translation is CASRGSPGAPYEQYF. V and J are TRBV2 and TRBJ2-7; perhaps TRBD1 as D (6 bases). The CDR3 totals 15 residues. Deletions cut 6 bases from V and 2 bases from J, with 17 bases between. Germline V gene data show CDR1 as SNHLY and CDR2 as FYNNEI.

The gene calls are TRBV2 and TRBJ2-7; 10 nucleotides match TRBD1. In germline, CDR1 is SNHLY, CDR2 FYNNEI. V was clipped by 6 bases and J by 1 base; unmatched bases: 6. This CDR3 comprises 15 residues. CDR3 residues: CASSSGQGPSYEQYF. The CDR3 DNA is TGTGCCAGCAGCTCGGGACAGGGGCCTTCCTACGAGCAGTACTTC.

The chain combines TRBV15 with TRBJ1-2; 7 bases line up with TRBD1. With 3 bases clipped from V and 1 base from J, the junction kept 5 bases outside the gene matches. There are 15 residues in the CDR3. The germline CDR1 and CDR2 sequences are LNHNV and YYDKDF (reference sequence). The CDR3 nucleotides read TGTGCCACCAGCAGGGTTGGACAGGTTAACTATGGCTACACCTTC. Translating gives CATSRVGQVNYGYTF.

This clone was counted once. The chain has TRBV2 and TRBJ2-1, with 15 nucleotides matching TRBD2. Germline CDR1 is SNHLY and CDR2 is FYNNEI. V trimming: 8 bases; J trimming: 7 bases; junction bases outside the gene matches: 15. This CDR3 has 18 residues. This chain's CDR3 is CASERTSGGASLRNEQFF. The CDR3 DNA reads TGTGCCAGCGAGCGGACTAGCGGGGGGGCATCGTTGAGGAATGAGCAGTTCTTC.